This TCR beta chain was profiled in a study of blood T cell repertoires in COVID-19. Study-level background: There were acute and convalescent COVID-19 samples, and they came from the United States, Italy and Spain. In each case, the material was cDNA or gDNA derived from T cells, B-cell-depleted T cells, or PBMCs.

In the original processing: Reference gene primer amplification in the assay estimated nucleated cell counts. Libraries were prepared by immunoSEQ multiplex PCR; TCRdb keeps only in-frame clonotypes and omits some of them. V, J and clone size reflect that table, while D and trimming were determined from the DNA. The table shows a few hundred thousand clones, with 85% to 90% occurring only once. In Seattle, patients joined the study during active infection and were tracked longitudinally. Sequencing was done on a sample of peripheral blood. This receptor was taken from a woman aged 25-40 years with COVID-19, enrolled during active disease.

The CDR3 DNA reads as TGTGCCAGTAGCAGAGGGGGGGAGGGGAACCAGCCCCAGCATTTT. It specifies CASSRGGEGNQPQHF. The gene calls are TRBV19 and TRBJ1-5, with D possibly matching TRBD1 (6 bases). Germline CDR1 LNHDA, CDR2 SQIVND (reference sequence). V lost 6 bases and J 7 bases, leaving 19 bases between the germline ends. CDR3 length: 15 residues.